Listed here are 21 T cell receptor beta chains from one sample, sequenced in a study of cytomegalovirus exposure and HLA in healthy donors. With 60 Vbeta and 13 Jbeta primers, the PCR was carried out. TCRdb's table, derived via immunoSEQ multiplex PCR, lists solely in-frame clones and lacks some. The sample yields approximately 190,000 clones, roughly 13% seen once. The sequencing sample was made of PBMCs. The receptor source for this set is a man aged 50 or older in good health and CMV-seropositive.

The chain carries TRBV5-1 and TRBJ1-1; D is perhaps TRBD1 (5 bases). CDR1 is SGHRS, CDR2 YFSETQ, per germline. The CDR3 has 14 amino acids. Deletions cut 2 bases from V and 4 bases from J, with 12 bases between. The CDR3 sequence: CASSFQGVSTEAFF. The CDR3 nucleotides are TGCGCCAGCAGCTTTCAGGGCGTTAGCACTGAAGCTTTCTTT.

The rearrangement joins TRBV4-3 to TRBJ1-2, with TRBD1 as a possible D gene (5 bases). Germline V CDR1 and CDR2: LGHNA, YSLEER. The CDR3 covers 14 residues. V gave up 0 bases and J gave up 4 bases, with 9 bases separating them. The chain's CDR3 is CASSQEGGGYGYTF. CDR3 sequence (DNA): TGCGCCAGCAGCCAAGAGGGGGGAGGCTATGGCTACACCTTC.

In its sample, this clone was seen a few times. The J gene is TRBJ1-1, the V gene TRBV28, with TRBD1 as a possible D gene (5 bases). Germline lookup yields CDR1 MDHEN and CDR2 SYDVKM. The V end lost 6 bases, the J end lost 1 base, and 12 bases lay between the germline ends. The CDR3 spans 14 residues. CDR3 in amino acids: CASRVGGTNTEAFF. CDR3 DNA sequence: TGTGCCAGCAGGGTGGGGGGGACGAACACTGAAGCTTTCTTT.

This clone came up a few times. Other nucleotide sequences in the sample specify the same CDR3. The genes are TRBV9 and TRBJ1-1, with 8 bases identical to TRBD1. The CDR3 contains 13 residues. The V segment lost 4 bases and the J segment 1 base; nucleotides outside the gene matches: 0. The germline CDR1 and CDR2 sequences are SGDLS and YYNGEE. The CDR3 sequence: CASSQGANTEAFF. The CDR3 DNA follows: TGTGCCAGCAGCCAGGGGGCGAACACTGAAGCTTTCTTT.

J is TRBJ2-5 and V is TRBV4-3, with D possibly TRBD2 on 5 matching bases. CDR1 is LGHNA, CDR2 YSLEER, per germline. CDR3 size: 13 residues. V dropped 1 base and J dropped 6 bases, with 9 bases sitting between them. Here the CDR3 DNA reads TGCGCCAGCAGCCAAGTCCCGGGGAAGACCCAGTACTTC. Translating gives CASSQVPGKTQYF.

The chain joins TRBV7-2 to TRBJ1-1, with TRBD1 as a possible D gene (5 bases). From germline, CDR1 is SGHTA and CDR2 FQGNSA. Trimming left V 7 bases short and J 5 bases short, with 17 bases between. This CDR3 is 14 amino acids long. The CDR3, as DNA: TGTGCCAGCACTTTGGGGGGAACCGGGACTGAAGCTTTCTTT. Translating it yields CASTLGGTGTEAFF.

This clone was observed a few times. The V call is TRBV30, the J call TRBJ1-1; D remains unclear. Germline V CDR1 and CDR2: GTSNPN, SVGIG (reference sequence). The CDR3 consists of 16 residues. V lost 1 base, J lost 1 base, and 16 bases lay in between. The CDR3 reads CAWSERWGKGNTEAFF. CDR3 nucleotides: TGTGCCTGGAGTGAGCGGTGGGGAAAGGGGAACACTGAAGCTTTCTTT.

The rearrangement uses TRBV29-1 and TRBJ1-1, with unresolved D. The V end was cut by 0 bases, the J end by 6 bases, with 8 bases between. The CDR3 runs to 12 residues. Germline V CDR1 and CDR2: SQVTM, ANQGSEA. The DNA for the CDR3 is TGCAGCGTTGAAGAGGAGGGCCCTGAAGCTTTCTTT. Its protein is CSVEEEGPEAFF.

This clone was counted a few times. This sequence joins TRBV4-1 and TRBJ2-7, with D tentatively TRBD1 (6 bases). Germline CDR1 is MGHRA and CDR2 is YSYEKL. This CDR3 has 17 residues. Trimming stripped 1 base from V and 4 bases from J, with 20 bases between. CDR3 loop: CASSQAWSGEYSYEQYV. In nucleotides, the CDR3 is TGCGCCAGCAGCCAAGCGTGGTCAGGGGAATATTCTTACGAGCAGTACGTC.

This clone was seen a few times. The chain employs TRBV6-5 and TRBJ1-1, with 8 positions matching TRBD1. CDR3 length equals 15 residues. Germline V gene data show CDR1 as MNHEY and CDR2 as SVGAGI. V lost 2 bases to trimming and J lost 4 bases; unmatched junction nucleotides: 6. This CDR3 is CASSYKRTGSTEAFF. CDR3 nucleotide sequence: TGTGCCAGCAGTTACAAACGGACAGGGAGCACTGAAGCTTTCTTT.

The J gene is TRBJ2-1, the V gene TRBV10-1, with D maybe TRBD1 (5 bases). This CDR3 has 16 residues. Trimming removed 5 bases at V and 0 bases at J, with 14 bases between. Germline-derived CDR1 and CDR2 are WNHNN and SYGVQD (reference sequence). The CDR3 nucleotides are TGCGCCAGCAGTCCTGAAGGGGTACCCTCCTACAATGAGCAGTTCTTC. The encoded protein is CASSPEGVPSYNEQFF.

This clone showed up just a few times. The CDR3 DNA reads TGCGCCAGCAGCCAGGGTACAGGGTCGAGGGCAGAGACCCAGTACTTC. Translating it yields CASSQGTGSRAETQYF. This rearrangement joins TRBV4-3 to TRBJ2-5; the D gene is possibly TRBD1 (6 bases). CDR3 length equals 16 residues. Germline values: CDR1 LGHNA, CDR2 YSLEER. Trimming removed 3 bases from V and 4 bases from J, with 18 bases in between.

V is TRBV28 and J is TRBJ2-4; D possibly corresponds to TRBD1 (5 bases). This CDR3 spans 15 amino acids. The V gene's germline CDR1 is MDHEN and CDR2 SYDVKM. The germline V and J ends were trimmed by 8 bases and 3 bases, with 17 bases remaining between them. The CDR3 region has the DNA TGTGCCAGCTTCAGGAAGGGGTTTAACAAAAACATTCAGTACTTC. This encodes CASFRKGFNKNIQYF.

The chain recombines TRBV4-2 with TRBJ1-2, with D hard to call. CDR3 length: 12 residues. Per the germline V gene, CDR1 is LGHNA and CDR2 is YNFKEQ. The germline V and J ends were trimmed by 1 base and 4 bases, with 4 bases remaining between them. The CDR3 sequence is CASSQASYGYTF. The DNA of the CDR3 is TGTGCCAGCAGCCAAGCCTCCTATGGCTACACCTTC.

This clone occurred a few times. V is TRBV5-4 and J is TRBJ2-7, with D perhaps matching TRBD1 (6 bases). CDR3 size: 16 residues. V was pared by 4 bases and J by 0 bases, with 17 bases between. Germline CDR1 reads SGHNT; CDR2 reads YYREEE (reference sequence). The CDR3 coding sequence is TGTGCCAGCAGCCCCTCGACAGGTTCCCACTCCTACGAGCAGTACTTC. Translating it yields CASSPSTGSHSYEQYF. The complete variable domain, with remaining parts taken from reference TRBV5-4 and TRBJ2-7, reads ETGVTQSPTHLIKTRGQQVTLRCSSQSGHNTVSWYQQALGQGPQFIFQYYREEENGRGNFPPRFSGLQFPNYSSELNVNALELDDSALYLCASSPSTGSHSYEQYFGPGTRLTVT.

The chain couples TRBV7-8 to TRBJ1-1; D is unresolved. The V gene's germline CDR1 is SGHVS and CDR2 FQNEAQ. With 6 bases removed from V and 0 bases from J, the gap between germline ends came to 5 bases. The CDR3 is made up of 12 amino acids. CDR3: CASRFLNTEAFF. The CDR3 coding sequence is TGTGCCAGCAGGTTCTTGAACACTGAAGCTTTCTTT.

The sample holds a few counts of this clone. The V gene is TRBV30, the J gene TRBJ1-6, with 7 bases identical to TRBD1. V lost 2 bases to trimming and J lost 6 bases; unmatched junction nucleotides: 4. Germline loops: CDR1 GTSNPN, CDR2 SVGIG (reference sequence). There are 14 residues in the CDR3. The CDR3 DNA follows: TGTGCCTGGAGTCGACAGGGCGCTAATTCACCCCTCCACTTT. Its translation is CAWSRQGANSPLHF. The full variable domain, rest sourced from reference TRBV30 and TRBJ1-6, is SQTIHQWPATLVQPVGSPLSLECTVEGTSNPNLYWYRQAAGRGLQLLFYSVGIGQISSEVPQNLSASRPQDRQFILSSKKLLLSDSGFYLCAWSRQGANSPLHFGNGTRLTVT.

The chain combines TRBV9 with TRBJ1-4, with 10 positions matching TRBD1. The germline CDR1 and CDR2 sequences are SGDLS and YYNGEE. The CDR3 length is 15 residues. Trimming took 3 bases from V and 4 from J; bases not matched to a gene: 3. The CDR3 DNA is TGTGCCAGCAGCGCGGGACAGGGGATTAATGAAAAACTGTTTTTT. Protein product: CASSAGQGINEKLFF. Supplemented by reference TRBV9 and TRBJ1-4, the full variable domain reads DSGVTQTPKHLITATGQRVTLRCSPRSGDLSVYWYQQSLDQGLQFLIQYYNGEERAKGNILERFSAQQFPDLHSELNLSSLELGDSALYFCASSAGQGINEKLFFGSGTQLSVL.

The rearrangement joins TRBV5-1 to TRBJ2-3; 13 nucleotides match TRBD2. Germline CDR1 is SGHRS and CDR2 is YFSETQ. Trimming at V came to 3 bases and at J to 2 bases, leaving 3 bases not matched to a gene. The CDR3 is 16 residues long. The CDR3 DNA reads as TGCGCCAGCAGCTGGGGACTAGCGGGGATCACAGATACGCAGTATTTT. As protein: CASSWGLAGITDTQYF. Drawing the rest from reference TRBV5-1 and TRBJ2-3, the complete variable domain is KAGVTQTPRYLIKTRGQQVTLSCSPISGHRSVSWYQQTPGQGLQFLFEYFSETQRNKGNFPGRFSGRQFSNSRSEMNVSTLELGDSALYLCASSWGLAGITDTQYFGPGTRLTVL.

This clone has more than one count but fewer than ten. The CDR3 DNA is TGTGCCAGCAGCGGTGGACAGGGGAGAAGGGGCACTGAAGCTTTCTTT. Amino acid sequence: CASSGGQGRRGTEAFF. The chain combines TRBV11-3 with TRBJ1-1; 9 nucleotides agree with TRBD1. Germline assignment: CDR1 SGHNT and CDR2 YENEEA. The CDR3 is 16 residues long. The V segment lost 5 bases and the J segment 4 bases; nucleotides outside the gene matches: 11.

This clone was seen a handful of times. The chain employs TRBV6-6 and TRBJ1-1; TRBD1 agrees at 7 bases. The CDR3 loop spans 16 amino acids. J lost 0 bases, V lost 0 bases, and 4 bases had no gene match. Germline values: CDR1 MNHNY, CDR2 SVGAGI (reference sequence). The CDR3 nucleotides are TGTGCCAGCAGTTACTCGGGCAGGGGGTTGAACACTGAAGCTTTCTTT. This translates into CASSYSGRGLNTEAFF.